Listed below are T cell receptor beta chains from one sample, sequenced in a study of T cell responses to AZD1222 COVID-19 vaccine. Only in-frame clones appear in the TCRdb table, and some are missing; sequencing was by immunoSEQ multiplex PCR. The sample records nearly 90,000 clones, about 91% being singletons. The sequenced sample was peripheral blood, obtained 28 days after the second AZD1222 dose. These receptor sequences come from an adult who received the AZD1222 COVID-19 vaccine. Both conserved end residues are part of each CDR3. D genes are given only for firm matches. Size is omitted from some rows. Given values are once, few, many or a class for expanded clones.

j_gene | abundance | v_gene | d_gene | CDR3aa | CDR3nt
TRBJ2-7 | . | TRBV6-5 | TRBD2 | CASKGRVSYEQYF | TGTGCCAGCAAGGGGAGGGTCTCCTACGAGCAGTACTTC
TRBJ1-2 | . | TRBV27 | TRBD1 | CASSSGTGATYGYTF | TGTGCCAGCAGTTCCGGGACAGGGGCCACCTATGGCTACACCTTC
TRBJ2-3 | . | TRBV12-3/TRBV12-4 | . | CASTGRVDTQYF | TGTGCCAGCACCGGACGGGTCGATACGCAGTATTTT
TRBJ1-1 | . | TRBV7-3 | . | CASSGSSRTEAFF | TGTGCCAGCAGCGGGAGCAGCCGCACTGAAGCTTTCTTT
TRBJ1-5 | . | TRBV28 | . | CASSPARSNQPQHF | TGTGCCAGCAGCCCAGCTAGGAGCAATCAGCCCCAGCATTTT
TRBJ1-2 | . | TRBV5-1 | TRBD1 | CASSLIGTTGAGTYGYTF | TGCGCCAGCAGCCTAATCGGGACGACAGGGGCTGGAACCTATGGCTACACCTTC
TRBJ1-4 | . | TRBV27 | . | CASGMNEKLFF | TGTGCCAGCGGGATGAATGAAAAACTGTTTTTT
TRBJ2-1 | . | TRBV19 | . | CASRSGTRAVDEQFF | TGTGCCAGTAGGTCCGGGACCCGGGCAGTGGATGAGCAGTTCTTC
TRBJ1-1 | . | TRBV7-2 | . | CASSARTVFF | TGTGCCAGCAGCGCTAGGACTGTTTTCTTT
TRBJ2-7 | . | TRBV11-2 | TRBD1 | CASSKDRGAGEQYF | TGTGCCAGCAGCAAGGACAGGGGCGCCGGGGAGCAGTACTTC
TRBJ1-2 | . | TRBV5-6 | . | CASSPTGHHGYTF | TGTGCCAGCAGCCCCACAGGGCACCATGGCTACACCTTC
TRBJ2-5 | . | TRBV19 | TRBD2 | CASSRGAGDVQETQYF | TGTGCCAGTAGTAGGGGAGCGGGGGACGTCCAAGAGACCCAGTACTTC
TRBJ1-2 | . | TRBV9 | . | CASSVEPELNYGYTF | TGTGCCAGCAGCGTAGAACCAGAGCTCAACTATGGCTACACCTTC
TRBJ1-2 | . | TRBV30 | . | CAWSVNPNYGYTF | TGTGCCTGGAGTGTTAACCCTAACTATGGCTACACCTTC
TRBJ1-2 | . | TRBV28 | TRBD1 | CASSLATGAYGYTF | TGTGCCAGCAGTTTAGCGACAGGGGCCTATGGCTACACCTTC
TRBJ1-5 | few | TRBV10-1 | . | CASSPGPNQPQHF | TGCGCCAGCAGTCCGGGCCCTAATCAGCCCCAGCATTTT
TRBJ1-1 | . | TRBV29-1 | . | CTTGTMNTEAFF | TGCACTACAGGGACGATGAACACTGAAGCTTTCTTT
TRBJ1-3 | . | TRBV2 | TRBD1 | CASRAQGGGNTIYF | TGTGCCAGCAGGGCACAGGGGGGTGGAAACACCATATATTTT
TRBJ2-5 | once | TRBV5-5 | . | CASSLLGTQYF | TGTGCCAGCAGCTTGCTGGGGACCCAGTACTTC
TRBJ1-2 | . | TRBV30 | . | CAWRGVAGSGYTF | TGTGCCTGGAGAGGGGTAGCGGGGTCCGGCTACACCTTC
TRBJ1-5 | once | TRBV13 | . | CASSFRGNQPQHF | TGTGCCAGCAGCTTCCGCGGCAATCAGCCCCAGCATTTT
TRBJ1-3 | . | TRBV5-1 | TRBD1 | CASSFTGGDSGNTIYF | TGCGCCAGCAGCTTCACAGGGGGGGACTCTGGAAACACCATATATTTT
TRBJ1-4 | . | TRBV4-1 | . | CASSQLGLHEKLFF | TGCGCCAGCAGCCAGTTGGGACTGCATGAAAAACTGTTTTTT
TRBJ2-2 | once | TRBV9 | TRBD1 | CASSVVGTGNTGELFF | TGTGCCAGCAGCGTAGTCGGGACAGGGAACACCGGGGAGCTGTTTTTT
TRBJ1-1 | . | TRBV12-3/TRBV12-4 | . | CASSLKQHTEAFF | TGTGCCAGCAGTTTAAAACAGCACACTGAAGCTTTCTTT
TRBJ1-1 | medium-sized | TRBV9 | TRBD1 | CASSVGGTGKGTEAFF | TGTGCCAGCAGCGTAGGAGGGACAGGGAAGGGCACTGAAGCTTTCTTT
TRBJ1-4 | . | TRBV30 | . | CAWGRGHNEKLFF | TGTGCCTGGGGCAGGGGCCATAATGAAAAACTGTTTTTT
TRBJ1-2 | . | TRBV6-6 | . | CASSYSPNYGYTF | TGTGCCAGCAGTTACTCTCCGAACTATGGCTACACCTTC
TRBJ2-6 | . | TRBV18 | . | CASSPRAGANVLTF | TGTGCCAGCTCACCGAGAGCTGGGGCCAACGTCCTGACTTTC
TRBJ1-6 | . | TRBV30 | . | CAWNDPISYNSPLHF | TGTGCCTGGAACGACCCAATCTCTTATAATTCACCCCTCCACTTT
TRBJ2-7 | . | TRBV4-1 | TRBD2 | CASSQGPISGGATLYF | TGCGCCAGCAGCCAAGGCCCTATTAGCGGGGGGGCCACATTGTACTTC
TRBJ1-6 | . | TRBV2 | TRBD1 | CASSEWGQGAFSPLHF | TGTGCCAGCAGTGAATGGGGACAGGGGGCGTTTTCACCCCTCCACTTT
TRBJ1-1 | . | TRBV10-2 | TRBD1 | CASRGQTNTEAFF | TGCGCCAGCAGGGGACAGACGAACACTGAAGCTTTCTTT
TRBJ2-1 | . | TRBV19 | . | CASSIGGGNRVPYNEQFF | TGTGCCAGTAGTATAGGAGGAGGGAACAGGGTCCCCTACAATGAGCAGTTCTTC
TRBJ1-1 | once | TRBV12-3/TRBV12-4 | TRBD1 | CASSRKQGTEAFF | TGTGCCAGCAGTCGGAAACAGGGGACTGAAGCTTTCTTT
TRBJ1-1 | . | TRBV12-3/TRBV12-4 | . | CASSFPADEAFF | TGTGCCAGCAGTTTCCCAGCCGATGAAGCTTTCTTT
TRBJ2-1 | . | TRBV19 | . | CASSMFGSSYNEQFF | TGTGCCAGTAGTATGTTTGGGAGCTCCTACAATGAGCAGTTCTTC
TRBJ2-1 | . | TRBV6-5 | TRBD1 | CASTYRDRYYNEQFF | TGTGCCAGCACCTACCGGGACAGGTACTACAATGAGCAGTTCTTC
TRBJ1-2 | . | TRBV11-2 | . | CASSLPGLGSDYGYTF | TGTGCCAGCAGCTTACCCGGACTGGGGAGCGACTATGGCTACACCTTC
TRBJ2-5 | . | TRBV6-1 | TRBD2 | CASSGAGDVETQYF | TGTGCCAGCAGTGGAGCGGGGGACGTGGAGACCCAGTACTTC